The 32 T cell receptor beta chains below all came from one sample that was sequenced in a study of technical replicates of blood from a handful of donors. The protocol was immunoSEQ multiplex PCR, while the TCRdb copy is restricted to in-frame clones and leaves out a portion. The sample includes 60,000 to 85,000 clones, approximately 94% seen only once; the top ten take about 0.4%. The material sequenced was T cells isolated from PBMCs. Receptor source: a human donor in good health.

The V and J genes are TRBV6-1 and TRBJ2-3, with 7 bases identical to TRBD1. Germline V gene lookup returns CDR1 MNHNS and CDR2 SASEGT. The V gene end was trimmed by 5 bases and the J gene end by 5 bases; junction bases not matched to a gene: 13. The CDR3 totals 16 residues. The CDR3 sequence is CASSQGQVFLGDTQYF. DNA of the CDR3: TGTGCCAGCAGTCAAGGACAGGTCTTTTTAGGAGATACGCAGTATTTT.

The chain recombines TRBV27 with TRBJ2-1; D might be TRBD2 (5 bases). Trimming removed 3 bases at V and 6 bases at J, with 9 bases between. The CDR3 loop spans 13 amino acids. Germline lookup yields CDR1 MNHEY and CDR2 SMNVEV (reference sequence). CDR3 sequence: CASSFTRINEQFF. The CDR3 nucleotides are TGTGCCAGCAGTTTTACTAGGATCAATGAGCAGTTCTTC.

This rearrangement joins TRBV7-2 to TRBJ2-3, with TRBD2 matching 10 bases. Trimming at V came to 5 bases and at J to 5 bases, leaving 4 bases not matched to a gene. Germline V gene sequence: CDR1 SGHTA, CDR2 FQGNSA. CDR3 size: 14 residues. CDR3: CASSLLAGRDTQYF. The CDR3 nucleotides are TGTGCCAGCAGCCTACTAGCGGGGCGAGATACGCAGTATTTT.

The chain joins TRBV7-9 to TRBJ1-1; 8 bases align to TRBD1. Unmatched junction bases numbered 11, after V lost 1 base and J lost 4 bases. Looked up from germline, CDR1 is SEHNR and CDR2 is FQNEAQ (reference sequence). This CDR3 is 17 amino acids long. DNA of the CDR3: TGTGCCAGCAGCTTAGTCCTCGGACAGGGCGGGGTCACTGAAGCTTTCTTT. This encodes CASSLVLGQGGVTEAFF.

J is TRBJ2-2 and V is TRBV27; the D gene is possibly TRBD1 (6 bases). Trimming shortened V by 2 bases and J by 5 bases, and 9 bases separated the two germline ends. Per the germline V gene, CDR1 is MNHEY and CDR2 is SMNVEV (reference sequence). The CDR3 is 14 amino acids. The CDR3 region has the DNA TGTGCCAGCAGTTTACAGGGGCATACCGGGGAGCTGTTTTTT. It translates to CASSLQGHTGELFF.

This clone was found once. The chain joins TRBV7-8 to TRBJ2-7, with TRBD2 matching 9 bases. Germline V lookup: CDR1 SGHVS, CDR2 FQNEAQ. J gave up 6 bases and V 6 bases, and 9 bases lay outside the gene matches. The CDR3 totals 14 residues. The CDR3 region has the DNA TGTGCCAGCAGGCCCCCGACAGCGGGGGGCGAGCAGTACTTC. Its protein product is CASRPPTAGGEQYF.

The CDR3 region has the DNA TGTGCCAGTAGTATTAGTTCAGGGGGAACTGCTGGAAACACCATATATTTT. This codes for CASSISSGGTAGNTIYF. The rearrangement uses TRBV19 and TRBJ1-3, with 7 bases identical to TRBD1. Germline CDR1 reads LNHDA; CDR2 reads SQIVND (reference sequence). The CDR3 length is 17 residues. Losses at the gene ends were 3 bases for V and 2 bases for J; bases not matched to a gene: 10.

This sequence joins TRBV28 and TRBJ2-3; 7 bases are shared with TRBD2. Per germline, CDR1 MDHEN and CDR2 SYDVKM. The CDR3 consists of 16 residues. Trimming took 3 bases from V and 2 from J; bases not matched to a gene: 8. The CDR3 loop is CASSLDLAGDTDTQYF. The CDR3 nucleotides read TGTGCCAGCAGTTTGGACCTCGCGGGGGACACAGATACGCAGTATTTT.

This rearrangement joins TRBV7-9 to TRBJ1-5; D might be TRBD1 (6 bases). Trimming left V 2 bases short and J 3 bases short, with 8 bases between. This CDR3 is 14 amino acids long. The germline CDR1 and CDR2 sequences are SEHNR and FQNEAQ (reference sequence). The CDR3 sequence is CASSLSGDNQPQHF. CDR3 in DNA: TGTGCCAGCAGCTTATCAGGGGACAATCAGCCCCAGCATTTT.

The V and J genes are TRBV4-1 and TRBJ2-7; no definite D call. Germline lookup yields CDR1 MGHRA and CDR2 YSYEKL. The CDR3 extends over 14 amino acids. Trimming stripped 1 base from V and 4 bases from J, with 11 bases between. In nucleotides, the CDR3 is TGCGCCAGCAGCCAAGGCAATAGAGGTTACGAGCAGTACTTC. Residues: CASSQGNRGYEQYF.

The CDR3 region has the DNA TGTGCCAGCAGCGTAGTAGAGCGGGAGGGCCCGGGCACCGGGGAGCTGTTTTTT. This codes for CASSVVEREGPGTGELFF. This chain joins TRBV9 and TRBJ2-2, with 10 bases aligning to TRBD2. The CDR3 totals 18 residues. Germline trimming cut 0 bases from V and 4 bases from J; bases unmatched to any gene: 9. Germline CDR1 and CDR2: SGDLS and YYNGEE. Full variable domain (outside the CDR3, taken from reference TRBV9 and TRBJ2-2): DSGVTQTPKHLITATGQRVTLRCSPRSGDLSVYWYQQSLDQGLQFLIQYYNGEERAKGNILERFSAQQFPDLHSELNLSSLELGDSALYFCASSVVEREGPGTGELFFGEGSRLTVL.

The rearrangement links TRBV7-9 to TRBJ2-1, with a tentative D call TRBD2 (5 bases). Germline V gene data show CDR1 as SEHNR and CDR2 as FQNEAQ (reference sequence). The V and J ends lost 5 bases and 0 bases respectively, with 14 bases between them. The CDR3 is made up of 16 amino acids. CDR3 coding DNA: TGTGCCAGCAGCCACGGACTGGAAAGCTCCTACAATGAGCAGTTCTTC. This translates into CASSHGLESSYNEQFF.

The chain recombines TRBV7-6 with TRBJ2-2, with 11 bases fitting TRBD2. Germline CDR1 is SGHVS and CDR2 is FNYEAQ. This CDR3 contains 18 residues. V trimming: 4 bases; J trimming: 4 bases; junction bases outside the gene matches: 11. CDR3 amino acids: CASSSRLAGGPVTGELFF. Written as DNA, the CDR3 is TGTGCCAGCAGCTCCCGTTTAGCGGGAGGGCCTGTCACCGGGGAGCTGTTTTTT. The variable domain in full, with the rest retrieved from reference TRBV7-6 and TRBJ2-2, is GAGVSQSPRYKVTKRGQDVALRCDPISGHVSLYWYRQALGQGPEFLTYFNYEAQQDKSGLPNDRFSAERPEGSISTLTIQRTEQRDSAMYRCASSSRLAGGPVTGELFFGEGSRLTVL.

The CDR3 spells CASSHWGGLNEQFF. The CDR3 bases are TGTGCCAGCAGTCACTGGGGGGGGCTCAATGAGCAGTTCTTC. The chain is built from TRBV6-6 and TRBJ2-1, with a weak D call TRBD2 (7 bases). Trimming removed 5 bases from V and 6 bases from J, with 14 bases in between. The CDR3 extends over 14 amino acids. The germline V gene has CDR1 MNHNY and CDR2 SVGAGI (reference sequence).

The chain has TRBV7-6 and TRBJ2-2, with 12 positions matching TRBD2. This CDR3 has 16 residues. In germline, CDR1 is SGHVS, CDR2 FNYEAQ. V shed 4 bases and J 3 bases; nucleotides not matched to a gene: 3. For the CDR3, the DNA is TGTGCCAGCAGCTCTGGACTAGCGGGATACACCGGGGAGCTGTTTTTT. This translates into CASSSGLAGYTGELFF.

V gene TRBV7-2 combines with J gene TRBJ2-3; 7 nucleotides align to TRBD2. V lost 2 bases to trimming and J lost 3 bases; unmatched junction nucleotides: 11. CDR1 is SGHTA and CDR2 is FQGNSA in the germline V gene. This CDR3 has 17 amino acids. The DNA for the CDR3 is TGTGCCAGCAGCTTACCCCCCTGGCGGGAGACTACAGATACGCAGTATTTT. As protein: CASSLPPWRETTDTQYF.

This clone came up a few times. The V call is TRBV18, the J call TRBJ1-3; D is unresolved. The CDR3 totals 14 residues. Deletions cut 0 bases from V and 5 bases from J, with 8 bases between. Germline V gene sequence: CDR1 KGHSH, CDR2 LQKENI. DNA for the CDR3: TGTGCCAGCTCACCACCGAACTCCAGAAACACCATATATTTT. It yields the protein CASSPPNSRNTIYF.

The chain recombines TRBV6-5 with TRBJ1-1; tentative D call: TRBD1 (5 bases). The CDR3 length is 15 residues. V lost 2 bases to trimming and J lost 7 bases, with 17 bases between them. Germline V gene data show CDR1 as MNHEY and CDR2 as SVGAGI. CDR3 bases: TGTGCCAGCAGTTACGCCGGGACTCTAACCTTTGAAGCTTTCTTT. Protein: CASSYAGTLTFEAFF.

The gene calls are TRBV9 and TRBJ1-5; a possible D gene is TRBD1 (6 bases). Looked up from germline, CDR1 is SGDLS and CDR2 is YYNGEE. The V end was cut by 2 bases, the J end by 0 bases, with 9 bases between. This CDR3 comprises 15 residues. DNA for the CDR3: TGTGCCAGCAGCGTGTCAGGGGCTAGCAATCAGCCCCAGCATTTT. This sequence encodes CASSVSGASNQPQHF.

The genes are TRBV19 and TRBJ1-1; D is unclear. This CDR3 has 13 residues. From germline, CDR1 is LNHDA and CDR2 SQIVND (reference sequence). The V end lost 9 bases, the J end lost 7 bases, and 18 bases lay between the germline ends. CDR3 nucleotide sequence: TGTGCCAGCGCCCCATGGGAAGGAGGTGAAGCTTTCTTT. It specifies CASAPWEGGEAFF. Using reference TRBV19 and TRBJ1-1 for the parts outside the CDR3, the full variable domain is DGGITQSPKYLFRKEGQNVTLSCEQNLNHDAMYWYRQDPGQGLRLIYYSQIVNDFQKGDIAEGYSVSREKKESFPLTVTSAQKNPTAFYLCASAPWEGGEAFFGQGTRLTVV.

The chain recombines TRBV2 with TRBJ2-7; 7 bases align to TRBD1. The CDR3 length is 16 residues. CDR1 is SNHLY, CDR2 FYNNEI, per germline. Trimming at V came to 7 bases and at J to 4 bases, leaving 16 bases not matched to a gene. This chain's CDR3 is CASIEGAGVGVYEQYF. The CDR3 DNA reads TGTGCCAGCATCGAGGGGGCGGGTGTCGGGGTTTACGAGCAGTACTTC.

The chain carries TRBV2 and TRBJ2-5, with a weak D call TRBD2 (6 bases). V was pared by 8 bases and J by 2 bases, with 12 bases between. Per germline, CDR1 SNHLY and CDR2 FYNNEI. The CDR3 is 13 residues long. CDR3 loop: CASSRTIQETQYF. For the CDR3, the DNA is TGTGCCAGCTCCCGGACTATACAAGAGACCCAGTACTTC.

The J gene is TRBJ2-1, the V gene TRBV9, with 7 nucleotides matching TRBD1. CDR3 size: 15 residues. Losses at the gene ends were 3 bases for V and 5 bases for J; bases not matched to a gene: 8. From germline, CDR1 is SGDLS and CDR2 YYNGEE. CDR3 protein: CASSASGQQNNEQFF. As DNA, the CDR3 is TGTGCCAGCAGCGCGTCGGGACAGCAAAACAATGAGCAGTTCTTC. The variable domain in full, completed from reference TRBV9 and TRBJ2-1, reads DSGVTQTPKHLITATGQRVTLRCSPRSGDLSVYWYQQSLDQGLQFLIQYYNGEERAKGNILERFSAQQFPDLHSELNLSSLELGDSALYFCASSASGQQNNEQFFGPGTRLTVL.

The V call is TRBV7-3, the J call TRBJ2-5, with a tentative D call TRBD1 (5 bases). The germline gives CDR1 SGHTA, CDR2 FQGTGA. The CDR3 is 13 amino acids. The V end was cut by 5 bases, the J end by 5 bases, with 12 bases between. DNA for the CDR3: TGTGCCAGCAGCAGGGGCATGAGGGAGACCCAGTACTTC. This translates into CASSRGMRETQYF.

The gene calls are TRBV19 and TRBJ1-2; the D gene is possibly TRBD1 (6 bases). CDR3 length: 17 residues. Trimming cost V 3 bases and J 0 bases, with 17 bases left between them. CDR1 LNHDA and CDR2 SQIVND come from the germline V gene (reference sequence). CDR3 nucleotides: TGTGCCAGTAGTATCCCCCAAACAGGGAGCGCTAACTATGGCTACACCTTC. Translating it yields CASSIPQTGSANYGYTF.

The chain links TRBV14 to TRBJ2-7; possibly TRBD2 for D (6 bases). The germline V gene encodes CDR1 SGHDN and CDR2 FVKESK. Trimming removed 4 bases from V and 6 bases from J, with 16 bases in between. There are 14 residues in the CDR3. The CDR3 bases are TGTGCCAGCAGCCCGGAGGGTCCCCCCGGCGAGCAGTACTTC. It specifies CASSPEGPPGEQYF.

V is TRBV11-2 and J is TRBJ2-5; 8 nucleotides agree with TRBD2. CDR1 SGHAT and CDR2 FQNNGV come from the germline V gene. This CDR3 has 15 amino acids. Trimming at V came to 3 bases and at J to 0 bases, leaving 3 bases not matched to a gene. The CDR3 protein is CASSFSGGYQETQYF. CDR3 sequence (DNA): TGTGCCAGCAGCTTTTCGGGGGGGTACCAAGAGACCCAGTACTTC.

This rearrangement joins TRBV29-1 to TRBJ2-1; 8 bases are a match to TRBD1. Germline-derived CDR1 and CDR2 are SQVTM and ANQGSEA. The CDR3 sequence is 14 residues long. The V segment lost 5 bases and the J segment 8 bases; nucleotides outside the gene matches: 11. Written as DNA, the CDR3 is TGCAGCGTTCAGGGGGCAGCCACGGAATATGAGCAGTTCTTC. Its translation: CSVQGAATEYEQFF.

The chain joins TRBV11-1 to TRBJ2-7; weak D call: TRBD2 (6 bases). The CDR3 sequence is 14 residues long. Germline loops: CDR1 SGHAT, CDR2 FQDESV (reference sequence). Trimming cost V 0 bases and J 2 bases, with 8 bases left between them. CDR3 sequence (DNA): TGTGCCAGCAGCTTAGCGGGAGGACCCTACGAGCAGTACTTC. This encodes CASSLAGGPYEQYF.

The chain couples TRBV4-1 to TRBJ1-4; tentatively, D is TRBD1 (5 bases). Between the trimmed V and J ends, which lost 3 bases and 8 bases, there was a span of 7 bases. The CDR3 has 12 residues. From germline, CDR1 is MGHRA and CDR2 YSYEKL. The CDR3 sequence is CASSQRGEKLFF. The DNA of the CDR3 is TGCGCCAGCAGCCAGCGGGGGGAAAAACTGTTTTTT.

This chain connects TRBV15 to TRBJ2-2; TRBD1 matches 7 bases. The V and J ends lost 8 bases and 0 bases, in that order; junction bases with no gene match: 3. This CDR3 has 14 amino acids. Germline lookup yields CDR1 LNHNV and CDR2 YYDKDF (reference sequence). CDR3 bases: TGTGCCACCTGTCAGGGGGCGAACACCGGGGAGCTGTTTTTT. This gives the protein CATCQGANTGELFF.

This chain connects TRBV5-1 to TRBJ2-1, with D unclear. CDR1 and CDR2 (germline): SGHRS, YFSETQ. Trimming shortened V by 4 bases and J by 5 bases, and 7 bases separated the two germline ends. The CDR3 sequence is 12 residues long. The chain's CDR3 is CASSARNNEQFF. DNA of the CDR3: TGCGCCAGCAGCGCCAGAAACAATGAGCAGTTCTTC.